The 13 T cell receptor beta chains presented below share a single source sample, sequenced in a study of cytomegalovirus exposure and HLA in healthy donors (dated by TCRdb to between 2016 and 2019). Libraries were constructed by the immunoSEQ multiplex PCR assay. A mixture of 60 forward primers for TCR Vbeta segments and 13 reverse primers for TCR Jbeta segments was used in the multiplex PCR. Entries here come from immuneACCESS through TCRdb and include only in-frame sequences with V and J called. Some clones fail to appear in such tables; in the studies checked, an unresolved V gene covers under half of the shortfall, and the cause of the remainder is unknown. The sample table holds tens of thousands of clones, of which around 75% were seen once. Together, the top ten hold just over 50% of the sample. Sequenced sample: PBMCs. These receptors all come from a man aged 50 to 60 in good health and CMV-seropositive.

This clone came up a few times. The chain recombines TRBV7-2 with TRBJ2-3; 9 bases agree with TRBD2. CDR3 length equals 19 residues. CDR1 is SGHTA, CDR2 FQGNSA, per germline. V trimming: 5 bases; J trimming: 5 bases; junction bases outside the gene matches: 20. CDR3 in DNA: TGTGCCAGCAGCATTCGAGGGGCTAGCGGGGCCGGGCGAGGAGATACGCAGTATTTT. This sequence encodes CASSIRGASGAGRGDTQYF.

Regarding this clone: The junction departs from the called germline gene at one end, perhaps through a read error. The V gene is TRBV6-6, the J gene TRBJ2-1; the match to TRBD2 covers 9 bases. The CDR3 loop spans 15 amino acids. CDR1 and CDR2 (germline): MNHNY, SVGAGI (reference sequence). The CDR3 DNA reads as TGTGCCAGCAGTTTTAGCGGGAGCTCCTACAATGAGCAGCTCTTC. Translated, it gives CASSFSGSSYNEQLF.

This clone appeared many times. The CDR3 sequence is CASSSQGPSSSQQYF. CDR3 bases: TGTGCCAGCAGCTCCCAGGGGCCCAGCTCCTCCCAGCAGTACTTC. The chain recombines TRBV9 with TRBJ2-7; tentatively, D is TRBD1 (6 bases). The CDR3 loop spans 15 amino acids. The V end lost 4 bases, the J end lost 8 bases, and 22 bases lay between the germline ends. The germline V gene encodes CDR1 SGDLS and CDR2 YYNGEE.

V usage is TRBV27 and J usage is TRBJ2-7; D remains ambiguous. Trimming pared 5 bases from V and 3 bases from J, leaving 23 bases between. This CDR3 comprises 17 residues. The germline V gene has CDR1 MNHEY and CDR2 SMNVEV (reference sequence). Here the CDR3 reads CASSPLDYSNINYEQYF. CDR3 nucleotide sequence: TGTGCCAGCAGTCCTCTCGATTATTCCAACATCAACTACGAGCAGTACTTC.

V usage is TRBV6-5 and J usage is TRBJ1-1, with D possibly TRBD1 on 5 matching bases. This CDR3 is built from 15 residues. The germline gives CDR1 MNHEY, CDR2 SVGAGI. Trimming took 0 bases from V and 6 from J, leaving 14 bases between them. The CDR3 here is CASSYSGQGRAEAFF. The CDR3 DNA reads TGTGCCAGCAGTTACTCGGGGCAGGGTCGCGCTGAAGCTTTCTTT.

The chain couples TRBV9 to TRBJ2-2, with 8 bases identical to TRBD2. Germline lookup yields CDR1 SGDLS and CDR2 YYNGEE. V dropped 4 bases and J dropped 5; count of bases not matched to a gene: 13. This CDR3 is 17 amino acids long. CDR3 nucleotide sequence: TGTGCCAGCAGCTCCCGTAATCTGAGACTAGCGACCGGGGAGCTGTTTTTT. Translating it yields CASSSRNLRLATGELFF.

V gene TRBV5-1 combines with J gene TRBJ1-1; possibly TRBD1 for D (6 bases). Deletions cut 3 bases from V and 1 base from J, with 7 bases between. The germline V gene encodes CDR1 SGHRS and CDR2 YFSETQ. The CDR3 is 13 amino acids. The CDR3 DNA reads as TGCGCCAGCAGCTGGGACAAGAACACTGAAGCTTTCTTT. Protein: CASSWDKNTEAFF.

The chain links TRBV14 to TRBJ2-3; the match to TRBD2 covers 9 bases. The CDR3 has 14 residues. The V segment lost 4 bases and the J segment 6 bases; nucleotides outside the gene matches: 5. Germline CDR1 reads SGHDN; CDR2 reads FVKESK. CDR3 in amino acids: CASSRGSGGDTQYF. The DNA of the CDR3 is TGTGCCAGCAGCCGAGGGAGCGGGGGGGATACGCAGTATTTT.

About this clone itself: One junction end disagrees with the germline gene, perhaps due to a read error. This chain uses TRBV5-6 with TRBJ2-7; D is ambiguous. There are 16 residues in the CDR3. CDR1 is SGHDT and CDR2 is YYEEEE in the germline V gene. Here the CDR3 reads CASSQEAGKGYYEQYF. In DNA, the CDR3 is TGCGCCAGCAGCCAAGAAGCAGGAAAAGGCTACTACGAGCAGTACTTC. The full variable domain, in which reference TRBV5-6 and TRBJ2-7 provide the parts outside the CDR3, is DAGVTQSPTHLIKTRGQQVTLRCSPKSGHDTVSWYQQALGQGPQFIFQYYEEEERQRGNFPDRFSGHQFPNYSSELNVNALLLGDSALYLCASSQEAGKGYYEQYFGPGTRLTVT.

The CDR3 DNA is TGTGCCAGCAGTTTATGGGCGGGGAATCAGCCCCAGCATTTT. Amino acid sequence: CASSLWAGNQPQHF. The rearrangement links TRBV27 to TRBJ1-5; no firm D call. The CDR3 is 14 amino acids. Looked up from germline, CDR1 is MNHEY and CDR2 is SMNVEV (reference sequence). Trimming left V 1 base short and J 4 bases short, with 8 bases between.

For this clone: A read error may account for a junction end that differs from germline. The chain employs TRBV7-9 and TRBJ1-1; 8 positions match TRBD1. Germline lookup yields CDR1 SEHNR and CDR2 FQNEAQ (reference sequence). The CDR3 is 18 residues long. The CDR3 loop reads CSSSLNQGANSMNTEAFF. The CDR3 region has the DNA TGTTCCAGCAGCTTAAACCAGGGGGCGAATTCTATGAACACTGAAGCTTTCTTT.

This clone turned up a few times. This sequence joins TRBV28 and TRBJ1-5; TRBD1 matches at 9 bases. The CDR3 is made up of 17 amino acids. Germline V CDR1 and CDR2: MDHEN, SYDVKM. J lost 2 bases, V lost 3 bases, and 8 bases had no gene match. Written as DNA, the CDR3 is TGTGCCAGCAGTTTGTCACAGGGGGCGCGGGGCAATCAGCCCCAGCATTTT. This codes for CASSLSQGARGNQPQHF.

This rearrangement joins TRBV6-6 to TRBJ1-1, with D tentatively TRBD1 (5 bases). The germline gives CDR1 MNHNY, CDR2 SVGAGI (reference sequence). There are 13 residues in the CDR3. V was trimmed by 0 bases and J by 8 bases, leaving 10 bases between them. Here the CDR3 DNA reads TGTGCCAGCAGTTACTCGGCTCGGACAGAAGCTTTCTTT. Protein product: CASSYSARTEAFF.